A selection of T cell receptor beta chains follows, all from one sample in a study of blood T cell repertoires in COVID-19. Some clones are missing from TCRdb's copy, which holds only in-frame ones; the method was immunoSEQ multiplex PCR. This sample has 21,000 or so clones, with approximately 91% found just once. The sequenced sample consisted of peripheral blood. The receptors derive from a human donor in a cohort sampled during active COVID-19. The donor label of this sample is uncertain. CDR3s include the opening cysteine and the closing phenylalanine or tryptophan. Fields, in order: V gene, D gene, J gene, clone size, CDR3 DNA, CDR3 protein. D genes are given only for firm matches. Where a row states a size, it is once, few, many or the class of an expanded clone; other rows omit it.

v_gene: TRBV5-1; d_gene: TRBD2; j_gene: TRBJ2-7; abundance: -; CDR3nt: TGCGCCAGCAGCCTAGCGGGAGCGGGATACGAGCAGTACTTC; CDR3aa: CASSLAGAGYEQYF
v_gene: TRBV18; d_gene: TRBD1; j_gene: TRBJ2-7; abundance: -; CDR3nt: TGTGCCAGCTCACCCAACGGCGGACAGGACTACGAGCAGTACTTC; CDR3aa: CASSPNGGQDYEQYF
v_gene: TRBV30; d_gene: TRBD2; j_gene: TRBJ2-7; abundance: -; CDR3nt: TGTGCCTGGAGTGGGATAGCGGGACACGAGCAGTACTTC; CDR3aa: CAWSGIAGHEQYF
v_gene: TRBV10-3; d_gene: -; j_gene: TRBJ2-2; abundance: -; CDR3nt: TGTGCCATCAGGGCCTCAGGGGCCGGAAACACCGGGGAGCTGTTTTTT; CDR3aa: CAIRASGAGNTGELFF
v_gene: TRBV7-9; d_gene: -; j_gene: TRBJ2-5; abundance: once; CDR3nt: TGTGCCAGCAGCTTAGCGGGCTCGACGGCCTACTTCCAAGAGACCCAGTACTTC; CDR3aa: CASSLAGSTAYFQETQYF
v_gene: TRBV5-1; d_gene: -; j_gene: TRBJ2-7; abundance: -; CDR3nt: TGCGCCAGCAGCTTATGGACTTCCCCCTACGAGCAGTACTTC; CDR3aa: CASSLWTSPYEQYF
v_gene: TRBV3-1/TRBV3-2; d_gene: -; j_gene: TRBJ1-5; abundance: once; CDR3nt: TGTGCCAGCAGCCAAGCGGAGAATCAGCCCCAGCATTTT; CDR3aa: CASSQAENQPQHF
v_gene: TRBV6-6; d_gene: TRBD1; j_gene: TRBJ2-7; abundance: once; CDR3nt: TGTGCCAGCAGATCCCATGAACCGGGACAGGACTACGAGCAGTACTTC; CDR3aa: CASRSHEPGQDYEQYF
v_gene: TRBV27; d_gene: -; j_gene: TRBJ2-7; abundance: -; CDR3nt: TGTGCCAGCAGTTTTAGAGGAGCTTACGAGCAGTACTTC; CDR3aa: CASSFRGAYEQYF
v_gene: TRBV5-1; d_gene: -; j_gene: TRBJ1-4; abundance: -; CDR3nt: TGCGCCAGCAGCTTGTTACAGGGAGCTGAAAAACTGTTTTTT; CDR3aa: CASSLLQGAEKLFF
v_gene: TRBV11-2; d_gene: -; j_gene: TRBJ1-2; abundance: -; CDR3nt: TGTGCCAGCAGCTTAGGATTCGGGGATGGCTACACCTTC; CDR3aa: CASSLGFGDGYTF
v_gene: TRBV5-8; d_gene: TRBD2; j_gene: TRBJ2-1; abundance: -; CDR3nt: TGTGCCAGCAGCTTTAGAACCGGGAGGGTCTACAATGAGCAGTTCTTC; CDR3aa: CASSFRTGRVYNEQFF
v_gene: TRBV28; d_gene: -; j_gene: TRBJ2-1; abundance: -; CDR3nt: TGTGCCAGCAGTTTTCCCCCTTACCGGAGAGGCAATGAGCAGTTCTTC; CDR3aa: CASSFPPYRRGNEQFF
v_gene: TRBV10-3; d_gene: TRBD2; j_gene: TRBJ2-5; abundance: -; CDR3nt: TGTGCCATCAGTGCCGCTAGCGGGAGGGCGCAGGAGACCCAGTACTTC; CDR3aa: CAISAASGRAQETQYF
v_gene: TRBV23-1; d_gene: -; j_gene: TRBJ2-7; abundance: -; CDR3nt: TGCGCCAGCAGTCAAGAGGGCCGAACCTACGAGCAGTACTTC; CDR3aa: CASSQEGRTYEQYF
v_gene: TRBV9; d_gene: -; j_gene: TRBJ2-1; abundance: -; CDR3nt: TGTGCCAGCAGCGTAGCGTGGGGCGGTAATGAGCAGTTCTTC; CDR3aa: CASSVAWGGNEQFF
v_gene: TRBV5-8; d_gene: -; j_gene: TRBJ2-5; abundance: -; CDR3nt: TGTGCCAGCAGCCAGGAGTCGGGAAAAGAGACCCAGTACTTC; CDR3aa: CASSQESGKETQYF
v_gene: TRBV5-4; d_gene: TRBD2; j_gene: TRBJ2-1; abundance: -; CDR3nt: TGTGCCAGCAGCTCATCCCGGACTAGCGGGGGGGACAATGAGCAGTTCTTC; CDR3aa: CASSSSRTSGGDNEQFF
v_gene: TRBV5-1; d_gene: TRBD2; j_gene: TRBJ2-7; abundance: -; CDR3nt: TGCGCCAGCAGCTTGGGACCGCTCGGGACTAGCGGCAACCCATACGAGCAGTACTTC; CDR3aa: CASSLGPLGTSGNPYEQYF
v_gene: TRBV11-3; d_gene: -; j_gene: TRBJ1-6; abundance: -; CDR3nt: TGTGCCAGCAGCTTAGGACAAGCTTCACCCCTCCACTTT; CDR3aa: CASSLGQASPLHF